The entry below describes one T cell receptor (beta chain). Its antigen is not known. The CDR3 runs to 15 residues. Germline CDR1 is MDHEN and CDR2 is SYDVKM. Trimming removed 6 bases at V and 6 bases at J, with 17 bases between. The method was immunoSEQ multiplex PCR; TCRdb's version includes in-frame clones alone and lacks a portion of them. The sample contains around 19,000 clones, 75% to 90% of which appear only once. Allogeneic regulatory or mature dendritic cells were co-cultured for roughly five days with CFSE-labeled sorted T cells at 1:10. The source of the sample is a study of regulatory dendritic cells for organ transplantation. Overall study context: LPS was added to dendritic cell cultures on day 6. Study-wide points: The authors noted considerable between-person heterogeneity in alloreactive memory CD8+ cells.

This TCR came from a human donor in good health. The chain has TRBV28 and TRBJ1-4; D is undetermined. The sequenced sample was naive CD4+ T cells from blood cultured with regulatory dendritic cells. The subset is: CD45RA+ naive T cells. CDR3 sequence reads: CASSPRSILDEKLFF. CDR3 sequence (DNA): TGTGCCAGCAGCCCTAGGAGTATCTTAGATGAAAAACTGTTTTTT.